What follows are 5 T cell receptor beta chains derived from one specimen sequenced in a study of blood T cell repertoires in COVID-19. TCRdb keeps only in-frame clones here, not all; method: immunoSEQ multiplex PCR. The sample lists approximately 130,000 clones; 84% were seen once. The sequenced sample consisted of peripheral blood. The source is a human donor in a cohort sampled during active COVID-19.

V gene TRBV30 combines with J gene TRBJ2-7; possible D gene TRBD1, 5 bases. Looked up from germline, CDR1 is GTSNPN and CDR2 is SVGIG (reference sequence). The CDR3 has 14 residues. V was pared by 0 bases and J by 5 bases, with 14 bases between. The CDR3 reads CAWSVLAGLHEQYF. Written as DNA, the CDR3 is TGTGCCTGGAGTGTACTGGCAGGGTTACACGAGCAGTACTTC.

Worth noting for this clone: The same CDR3 is also encoded by other DNA sequences in this sample. The V call is TRBV21-1, the J call TRBJ2-4; the table calls TRBD1, which could not be checked here. TRBV21-1 is tagged as a pseudogene. The CDR3 runs 15 residues. The CDR3 DNA reads as TGTGCCAGCAGCACGGAGACAGTAGCCAAAAACATTCAGTACTTC. It is translated as CASSTETVAKNIQYF.

The chain is built from TRBV19 and TRBJ2-2; 12 positions agree with TRBD2. Germline CDR1 is LNHDA and CDR2 is SQIVND (reference sequence). The CDR3 covers 16 residues. V lost 6 bases, J lost 7 bases, and 9 bases stayed unmatched. Written as DNA, the CDR3 is TGTGCCAGTAGGCTTCTAGCGGGGGGGCGGGACGGGGAGCTGTTTTTT. Translating gives CASRLLAGGRDGELFF.

The CDR3 bases are TGTGCCAGCAGCGTAGATCCTTACACAGATACGCAGTATTTT. It encodes CASSVDPYTDTQYF. The chain couples TRBV9 to TRBJ2-3; no clear D gene. V dropped 0 bases and J dropped 2 bases, with 7 bases sitting between them. Germline values: CDR1 SGDLS, CDR2 YYNGEE. This CDR3 contains 14 residues.

The chain couples TRBV7-2 to TRBJ1-1; D gene uncertain. Trimming removed 1 base from V and 11 bases from J, with 17 bases in between. CDR1 and CDR2 (germline): SGHTA, FQGNSA. There are 14 residues in the CDR3. The DNA of the CDR3 is TGTGCCAGCAGCTTAGACCGGTTTCGCCGGGATGCTTTCTTT. Its protein is CASSLDRFRRDAFF.